What follows are 4 T cell receptor beta chains derived from one specimen sequenced in a study of T cells in Graves' hyperthyroidism and ophthalmopathy. Amplification yielded TCR beta CDR3 regions, with RNA transcripts as the source. Researchers ran a first-round RT-PCR on the TCR CDR3 using the HTBI primer set. TCRdb analysed the multiplex PCR reads with MiXCR anew, one entry per CDR3 protein. This table holds some 600,000 distinct CDR3 sequences, around 13% found once. Input material: blood. These receptors were taken from a woman aged 25 to 45 with Graves' hyperthyroidism that later progressed to Graves' ophthalmopathy.

A few counts support this clonotype. V and J are TRBV12-3 or TRBV12-4 and TRBJ2-1; 13 bases agree with TRBD2. Unmatched junction bases numbered 6, after V lost 6 bases and J lost 4 bases. The CDR3 length is 16 residues. CDR3 region: CASSLTSGRVYNEQFF. In DNA, the CDR3 is TGTGCCAGCAGCCTAACTAGCGGGAGGGTATACAATGAGCAGTTCTTC.

This clonotype was seen repeatedly, ten times or more. This chain uses TRBV13 with TRBJ2-7; D ambiguous. The V gene's germline CDR1 is PRHDT and CDR2 FYEKMQ (reference sequence). This CDR3 has 14 residues. Between the trimmed V and J ends, which lost 2 bases and 0 bases, there was a span of 8 bases. In nucleotides, the CDR3 is TGTGCCAGCAGCTTACGCGACAACTCCTACGAGCAGTACTTC. It encodes CASSLRDNSYEQYF.

This clonotype was detected only a few times. This chain links TRBV20-1 with TRBJ1-1, with 7 positions matching TRBD1. CDR1 and CDR2 from the germline V gene are DFQATT and SNEGSKA (reference sequence). This CDR3 contains 12 residues. Unmatched junction bases numbered 5, after V lost 3 bases and J lost 7 bases. The CDR3 region has the DNA TGCAGTGCTAGGTCACAGGGGAATGAAGCTTTCTTT. This encodes CSARSQGNEAFF.

This clonotype has a handful of counts. This chain connects TRBV4-1 to TRBJ1-5; D not certain. V lost 4 bases to trimming and J lost 2 bases, with 9 bases between them. The CDR3 sequence is 14 residues long. Germline-derived CDR1 and CDR2 are MGHRA and YSYEKL. The CDR3 region has the DNA TGCGCCAGCAGCCCCGAAAGTGGCAATCAGCCCCAGCATTTT. This gives the protein CASSPESGNQPQHF.